The clone carrying this T cell receptor (beta chain) was detected a few times. Antigen specificity is unknown. Investigators reverse transcribed all isolated RNA, so they sequenced expressed TCRB transcripts. Sequencing used immunoSEQ multiplex PCR; TCRdb keeps in-frame clones, though not all of them. The sample lists hundreds of thousands of clones, around an eighth occurring once. These data belong to a study of beta chain features in type 1 diabetes. Whole-study findings and limits: Sequencing the cDNA could make cells with high TCR expression show up more than they should.

This CDR3 is 13 amino acids long. Germline CDR1 and CDR2: SNHLY and FYNNEI. V shed 6 bases and J shed 6 bases, with 9 bases lying between them. The TCR was taken from a woman between 40 and 55 years old in good health. The chain couples TRBV2 to TRBJ1-6, with D uncertain. Input material: naive CD4+ T cells from blood. CDR3 residues: CASRVSGNSPLHF. The DNA of the CDR3 is TGTGCCAGCAGGGTTAGCGGTAATTCACCCCTCCACTTT.